This T cell receptor (beta chain) was profiled in a study of response to subunit inactivated influenza vaccine. Findings of the study overall: With each seasonal influenza vaccination, the authors suggested, few new T cells are recruited.

The J segment lost 1 base and the V segment lost 2 bases, leaving 1 base of the junction unmatched. CDR3 length equals 15 residues. CDR1 is SGHDT and CDR2 is YYEEEE in the germline V gene. TCRdb processed the RT-PCR reads anew with MiXCR; each CDR3 protein has one entry. Of about 500,000 distinct CDR3 sequences in the sample, more than 7% were seen once. This clonotype came up many times. Its antigen remains unidentified. The sample here was PBMCs from blood, taken roughly 24 months after vaccination. The rearrangement links TRBV5-6 to TRBJ2-7, with 12 bases identical to TRBD2. The TCR originated in a man aged 50 to 75 who received an inactivated influenza vaccine. DNA for the CDR3: TGTGCCAGCAGCTTTGGGACTAGCGGGTCCTACGAGCAGTACTTC. Amino acids: CASSFGTSGSYEQYF.